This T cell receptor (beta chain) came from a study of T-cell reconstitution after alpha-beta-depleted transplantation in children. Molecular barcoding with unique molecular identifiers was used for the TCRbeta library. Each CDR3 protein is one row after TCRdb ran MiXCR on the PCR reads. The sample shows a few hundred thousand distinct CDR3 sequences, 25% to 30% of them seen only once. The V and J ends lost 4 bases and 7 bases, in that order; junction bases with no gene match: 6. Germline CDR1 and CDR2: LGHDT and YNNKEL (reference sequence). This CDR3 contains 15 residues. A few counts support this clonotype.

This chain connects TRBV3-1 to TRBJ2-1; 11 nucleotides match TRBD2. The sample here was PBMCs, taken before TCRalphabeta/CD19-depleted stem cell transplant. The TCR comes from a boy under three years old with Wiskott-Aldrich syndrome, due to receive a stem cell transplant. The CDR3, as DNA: TGTGCCAGCAGCCCTAGGGCTAGCGGGAGGAATGAGCAGTTCTTC. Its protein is CASSPRASGRNEQFF.